This T cell receptor (beta chain) was captured in a study of T-cell memory formation after mild COVID-19. Findings of the study overall: Among contracting clones, CD4+ were mainly CM/EM and CD8+ enriched in EMRA.

This clonotype was counted ten times or more. Antigen unknown. The CDR3 is 15 amino acids. Germline V gene sequence: CDR1 KGHSH, CDR2 LQKENI. Trimming left V 3 bases short and J 0 bases short, with 9 bases between. TCR alpha and TCR beta cDNA libraries carrying sample barcodes and UMIs were produced by 5'RACE using constant-segment primers. One entry per CDR3 protein, called by TCRdb with MiXCR from the 5' RACE reads. The top ten clones hold about 11% of a sample with about 620,000 distinct CDR3 sequences, about a sixth of them seen once. The chain uses TRBV18 and TRBJ2-1, with D uncertain. Sequencing was performed on PBMCs or a T cell subset sorted from them (not recorded which). The clonotype originates from an adult woman who had mild COVID-19 (a few samples of this study predate the infection). Cell type and time point are not known. CDR3 sequence (DNA): TGTGCCAGCTCACCCGGGCTTAGCTCCTACAATGAGCAGTTCTTC. It is translated as CASSPGLSSYNEQFF.